This T cell receptor (beta chain) emerged from a study of blood T cell repertoires in COVID-19. Data came from immunoSEQ multiplex PCR; TCRdb stores just in-frame clones and leaves some out. This sample has around 150,000 clones, with over 80% found just once. The CDR3 extends over 13 amino acids. Losses at the gene ends were 5 bases for V and 3 bases for J; bases not matched to a gene: 4. Germline CDR1 and CDR2: SGHTA and FQGNSA. V usage is TRBV7-2 and J usage is TRBJ2-7, with 7 bases identical to TRBD1. Sequencing used PBMCs or T cells enriched from blood (not recorded which). The clonotype comes from a man in his 70s who had been exposed to COVID-19. CDR3 sequence (DNA): TGTGCCAGCAGCCTACAGGGGTACTACGAGCAGTACTTC. Protein product: CASSLQGYYEQYF.